This T cell receptor (beta chain) was identified in a study of PD-1 blockade in mismatch repair-deficient tumors. The overall study: Patients had approximately 12 mismatch repair-deficient cancer types and were previously treated and progressing. Study-level points and caveats: After pembrolizumab, tumor-resident clones rose rapidly, then generally contracted before radiologic responses.

Assay used: immunoSEQ multiplex PCR; TCRdb lists only in-frame clones, some missing. The repertoire has 70,000 to 95,000 clones, about 82% of them found once; the top ten carry over 4.5%. Points on this clone: The antigen is undetermined.

Mismatch repair deficiency was confirmed in all patients, by PCR or immunohistochemistry. TCRs were sequenced from three patients responding to pembrolizumab. Germline V gene data show CDR1 as MNHNS and CDR2 as SASEGT. CDR3 length equals 16 residues. Trimming took off 0 bases at V and 4 bases at J, with 13 bases between the two ends. This clonotype was sampled from an adult with mismatch repair-deficient cancer. Source: peripheral blood, taken 44 weeks after starting pembrolizumab. The V and J genes are TRBV6-1 and TRBJ1-3; unclear D gene. The CDR3 DNA sequence: TGTGCCAGCAGTGAAGCTGGCCTTGAGGCAGGAAACACCATATATTTT. This encodes CASSEAGLEAGNTIYF.